These T cell receptor beta chains were read from a single sample in a study of blood T cell repertoires in COVID-19. Using immunoSEQ multiplex PCR, the repertoire was profiled, and TCRdb retains in-frame clones only, with some absent. The sample shows about 150,000 clones, about 85% of them seen only once. The material sequenced was peripheral blood. Every receptor here comes from a woman between 65 and 79 years old with acute or convalescent COVID-19. CDR3s include the opening cysteine and the closing phenylalanine or tryptophan. The D gene is left open where the match is weak. Clone size is shown for a subset of rows, as once, few, many or a class of expanded clone.

V gene: TRBV18
J gene: TRBJ2-5
D gene: TRBD1
clone size: -
CDR3 DNA: TGTGCCAGCTCACCACTTCCGGACAGGGTGAACGGGGAGACCCAGTACTTC
CDR3 protein: CASSPLPDRVNGETQYF

V gene: TRBV7-9
J gene: TRBJ2-7
D gene: -
clone size: -
CDR3 DNA: TGTGCCAGCAGCTTAGGGACAGGGAGGGCGTACGAGCAGTACTTC
CDR3 protein: CASSLGTGRAYEQYF

V gene: TRBV6-5
J gene: TRBJ1-6
D gene: TRBD1
clone size: once
CDR3 DNA: TGTGCCAGCAGTTACTCGTTGGACAGGCTCGGTTCACCCCTCCACTTT
CDR3 protein: CASSYSLDRLGSPLHF

V gene: TRBV7-2
J gene: TRBJ1-5
D gene: -
clone size: -
CDR3 DNA: TGTGCCAGCAGCCCCCGGGAGCGGCAGCCCCAGCATTTT
CDR3 protein: CASSPRERQPQHF

V gene: TRBV7-3
J gene: TRBJ2-7
D gene: TRBD1
clone size: -
CDR3 DNA: TGTGCCAGCAGCTCGGGACAGCTCAAGAGGGCTCGCCACGAGCAGTACTTC
CDR3 protein: CASSSGQLKRARHEQYF

V gene: TRBV18
J gene: TRBJ1-4
D gene: TRBD1
clone size: -
CDR3 DNA: TGTGCCAGCTCACCACCGGTACAGCCGGACAGGGGGCCCTCAACTAATGAAAAACTGTTTTTT
CDR3 protein: CASSPPVQPDRGPSTNEKLFF

V gene: TRBV11-2
J gene: TRBJ1-6
D gene: -
clone size: -
CDR3 DNA: TGTGCCAGCGGCCCCCGCACACCCTATAATTCACCCCTCCACTTT
CDR3 protein: CASGPRTPYNSPLHF

V gene: TRBV20-1
J gene: TRBJ1-2
D gene: -
clone size: -
CDR3 DNA: TGCAGTGCTAGTGTACAGGGAAACTATGGCTACACCTTC
CDR3 protein: CSASVQGNYGYTF

V gene: TRBV6-6
J gene: TRBJ2-3
D gene: -
clone size: once
CDR3 DNA: TGTGCCAGCAGTTACGGGAGGGGACAGGCAGATACGCAGTATTTT
CDR3 protein: CASSYGRGQADTQYF

V gene: TRBV24-1
J gene: TRBJ1-2
D gene: -
clone size: -
CDR3 DNA: TGTGCCACCAGTCAGGGGCCGTATGGCTACACCTTC
CDR3 protein: CATSQGPYGYTF

V gene: TRBV28
J gene: TRBJ1-1
D gene: -
clone size: -
CDR3 DNA: TGTGCCAGCAGTTCGGAGCGTACTGAAGCTTTCTTT
CDR3 protein: CASSSERTEAFF

V gene: TRBV28
J gene: TRBJ1-5
D gene: TRBD1
clone size: once
CDR3 DNA: TGTGCCAGCAGTACGACAGGGGGGGGATTGCAGCCCCAGCATTTT
CDR3 protein: CASSTTGGGLQPQHF

V gene: TRBV4-3
J gene: TRBJ1-1
D gene: -
clone size: -
CDR3 DNA: TGCGCCAGCAGCCAAGATGGTATGCGCCTTAAACGGAACACTGAAGCTTTCTTT
CDR3 protein: CASSQDGMRLKRNTEAFF

V gene: TRBV5-1
J gene: TRBJ2-4
D gene: -
clone size: -
CDR3 DNA: TGCGCCAGCAGCTTGCGGGGGGCTGATTTCGGGGCCAAAAACATTCAGTACTTC
CDR3 protein: CASSLRGADFGAKNIQYF

V gene: TRBV7-6
J gene: TRBJ1-5
D gene: -
clone size: -
CDR3 DNA: TGTGCCAGCAGCTTAGCGGGGGGGGGCGGTCAGCCCCAGCATTTT
CDR3 protein: CASSLAGGGGQPQHF

V gene: TRBV7-8
J gene: TRBJ1-4
D gene: -
clone size: -
CDR3 DNA: TGTGCCAGCAGCTCCGGCGGCACTAATGAAAAACTGTTTTTT
CDR3 protein: CASSSGGTNEKLFF

V gene: TRBV29-1
J gene: TRBJ2-5
D gene: TRBD1
clone size: -
CDR3 DNA: TGCAGCGTTGACTCGGACAGGGCGGAAGAGACCCAGTACTTC
CDR3 protein: CSVDSDRAEETQYF

V gene: TRBV7-2
J gene: TRBJ2-1
D gene: -
clone size: -
CDR3 DNA: TGTGCCTCGCGTAGTTTGAGGGTGGGAAATGAGCAGTTCTTC
CDR3 protein: CASRSLRVGNEQFF

V gene: TRBV7-7
J gene: TRBJ2-7
D gene: TRBD1
clone size: -
CDR3 DNA: TGTGCTAGCAGCTTAGAGACAGGGTCGGGTGGCGAGCAGTACTTC
CDR3 protein: CASSLETGSGGEQYF

V gene: TRBV21-1
J gene: TRBJ1-5
D gene: -
clone size: -
CDR3 DNA: TGTGCCAGCAGCAAAGGTTACTATAGCAATCAGCCCCAGCATTTT
CDR3 protein: CASSKGYYSNQPQHF

V gene: TRBV2
J gene: TRBJ1-6
D gene: -
clone size: -
CDR3 DNA: TGTGCCAGCAGTCAGGACAGTCAATCACCCCTCCACTTT
CDR3 protein: CASSQDSQSPLHF

V gene: TRBV27
J gene: TRBJ1-5
D gene: -
clone size: -
CDR3 DNA: TGTGCCAGCGGAAACAGTGGGAGGAATCAGCCCCAGCATTTT
CDR3 protein: CASGNSGRNQPQHF

V gene: TRBV19
J gene: TRBJ1-1
D gene: -
clone size: -
CDR3 DNA: TGTGCCAGTACCACAAACAGAAAGCCGAACACTGAAGCTTTCTTT
CDR3 protein: CASTTNRKPNTEAFF

V gene: TRBV19
J gene: TRBJ1-2
D gene: -
clone size: -
CDR3 DNA: TGTGTCAGTAGTCCCTACGCTCGGGCTAACTATGGCTACACCTTC
CDR3 protein: CVSSPYARANYGYTF

V gene: TRBV7-8
J gene: TRBJ1-6
D gene: TRBD1
clone size: -
CDR3 DNA: TGTGCCAGCAGCCTGATGGACAGGGCGGCTTCCTATAATTCACCCCTCCACTTT
CDR3 protein: CASSLMDRAASYNSPLHF

V gene: TRBV5-6
J gene: TRBJ1-2
D gene: -
clone size: -
CDR3 DNA: TGTGCCAGCAGCTTGGTGCAGGGGTTGGTCTATGGCTACACCTTC
CDR3 protein: CASSLVQGLVYGYTF

V gene: TRBV27
J gene: TRBJ1-2
D gene: -
clone size: -
CDR3 DNA: TGTGCCAGCAGTTTATTGCAGGGGCAAGGAGGAAACTATGGCTACACCTTC
CDR3 protein: CASSLLQGQGGNYGYTF

V gene: TRBV12-3/TRBV12-4
J gene: TRBJ1-1
D gene: -
clone size: -
CDR3 DNA: TGTGCCAGCAGTTTATTTGGACAGTCGGCTTTCTTT
CDR3 protein: CASSLFGQSAFF

V gene: TRBV28
J gene: TRBJ1-1
D gene: -
clone size: -
CDR3 DNA: TGTGCCAGCAGTTTTGTGGGCCGTAAAGGCTTGGGAGCTTTCTTT
CDR3 protein: CASSFVGRKGLGAFF

V gene: TRBV28
J gene: TRBJ2-2
D gene: -
clone size: -
CDR3 DNA: TGTGCCAGCCGTCCCCTCCTAGAACACACCGGGGAGCTGTTTTTT
CDR3 protein: CASRPLLEHTGELFF

V gene: TRBV6-6
J gene: TRBJ1-2
D gene: -
clone size: -
CDR3 DNA: TGTGCCAGCAGTCTAAGCGGGGGAAACTATGGCTACACCTTC
CDR3 protein: CASSLSGGNYGYTF

V gene: TRBV9
J gene: TRBJ1-5
D gene: -
clone size: -
CDR3 DNA: TGTGCCAGCAGCGTAGGGGGAGGTCAGCCCCAGCATTTT
CDR3 protein: CASSVGGGQPQHF

V gene: TRBV5-4
J gene: TRBJ1-2
D gene: TRBD1
clone size: once
CDR3 DNA: TGTGCCAGCAGCTTGGAGGTCGTGTCAGGGGGCGCCTATGGCTACACCTTC
CDR3 protein: CASSLEVVSGGAYGYTF

V gene: TRBV11-1
J gene: TRBJ2-2
D gene: TRBD1
clone size: -
CDR3 DNA: TGTGCCAGCAGCCAAGACAGGGTGGTCACCGGGGAGCTGTTTTTT
CDR3 protein: CASSQDRVVTGELFF

V gene: TRBV15
J gene: TRBJ2-3
D gene: -
clone size: -
CDR3 DNA: TGTGCCACCAGCGCGCCCCCCACAGATACGCAGTATTTT
CDR3 protein: CATSAPPTDTQYF

V gene: TRBV5-8
J gene: TRBJ2-7
D gene: -
clone size: once
CDR3 DNA: TGTGCCAGCACCCAGGGGGGCAGGTTATCCTACGAGCAGTACTTC
CDR3 protein: CASTQGGRLSYEQYF

V gene: TRBV2
J gene: TRBJ1-5
D gene: -
clone size: -
CDR3 DNA: TGTGCCAGCAGTGAAGCGGCCAGCAATCAGCCCCAGCATTTT
CDR3 protein: CASSEAASNQPQHF

V gene: TRBV18
J gene: TRBJ2-7
D gene: TRBD1
clone size: -
CDR3 DNA: TGTGCCAGCTCACCATTTACAGGACAGGGCTACGAGCAGTACTTC
CDR3 protein: CASSPFTGQGYEQYF

V gene: TRBV18
J gene: TRBJ1-1
D gene: -
clone size: -
CDR3 DNA: TGTGCCAGCTCACCTGCAGGGAACACTGAAGCTTTCTTT
CDR3 protein: CASSPAGNTEAFF

V gene: TRBV27
J gene: TRBJ1-5
D gene: -
clone size: once
CDR3 DNA: TGTGCCAGCAGCCCCACTCGGGACATTATTAGCAATCAGCCCCAGCATTTT
CDR3 protein: CASSPTRDIISNQPQHF

V gene: TRBV7-6
J gene: TRBJ1-3
D gene: TRBD1
clone size: once
CDR3 DNA: TGTGCCAGCAGCTTAGGGCCACAGGGGACCTCTGGAAACACCATATATTTT
CDR3 protein: CASSLGPQGTSGNTIYF

V gene: TRBV19
J gene: TRBJ1-2
D gene: -
clone size: once
CDR3 DNA: TGTGCCAGTACCCCCCCCGGAAGAGGCTATGGCTACACCTTC
CDR3 protein: CASTPPGRGYGYTF

V gene: TRBV7-6
J gene: TRBJ2-1
D gene: -
clone size: few
CDR3 DNA: TGTGCCAGCAGCCCCACCGGGACACAAAAGTTCTTC
CDR3 protein: CASSPTGTQKFF

V gene: TRBV7-8
J gene: TRBJ2-1
D gene: -
clone size: -
CDR3 DNA: TGTGCCAGCAGCCCTATGACTAGTCAGTACAATGAGCAGTTCTTC
CDR3 protein: CASSPMTSQYNEQFF